The T cell receptor (beta chain) described here comes from a study of a mutant IDH1 vaccine in newly diagnosed glioma. Study details: Patients were given eight vaccinations, scheduled in weeks 1, 3, 5, 7, 11, 15, 19 and 23. Patients' prior therapy spanned radiotherapy, temozolomide, or both; most underwent both. Study results and caveats: Most patients, around 93%, showed vaccine-induced immune responses.

The data were produced by immunoSEQ multiplex PCR, yet TCRdb's version contains in-frame clones alone and is incomplete. The sample shows tens of thousands of clones, approximately 79% of them seen only once. The time point here: week 5, during vaccination. What each vaccine dose contained was 300 ug of mutant IDH1 20-mer peptide, accompanied by topical imiquimod. With regard to this clone: Its antigen is still unknown.

The CDR3 has 14 residues. Germline CDR1 and CDR2: WSHSY and SAAADI. The ends were cut back, 7 bases at V and 5 bases at J, with 14 bases in the middle. This specimen consisted of PBMCs, obtained from a glioma patient whose treatment included an IDH1 peptide vaccine. The chain couples TRBV10-2 to TRBJ1-4, with unresolved D. The sequence came from a man aged 40-49 years with glioma. Some clones in this sample may be carry-over from other donors' samples. This CDR3 is CASNSGDTNEKLFF. CDR3 sequence (DNA): TGCGCCAGCAATTCAGGAGACACCAATGAAAAACTGTTTTTT.